The next 25 T cell receptor beta chains were all read from a single sample in a study of PD-1 blockade in mismatch repair-deficient tumors. Using immunoSEQ multiplex PCR, the repertoire was profiled, and TCRdb retains in-frame clones only, with some absent. The sample consists of roughly 79,000 clones, 65% to 85% of them appearing once. Sequenced material: peripheral blood, taken 44 weeks after starting pembrolizumab. The receptors derive from an adult with mismatch repair-deficient cancer.

V usage is TRBV9 and J usage is TRBJ2-7, with D perhaps TRBD1 or TRBD2 (6 bases each). Trimming removed 0 bases from V and 5 bases from J, with 21 bases in between. Germline V gene data show CDR1 as SGDLS and CDR2 as YYNGEE. There are 17 residues in the CDR3. The CDR3 DNA sequence: TGTGCCAGCAGCGTAGGGCCGGGGGAGACGGCAGGGGACGAGCAGTACTTC. Residues: CASSVGPGETAGDEQYF. The full variable domain, rest sourced from reference TRBV9 and TRBJ2-7, is DSGVTQTPKHLITATGQRVTLRCSPRSGDLSVYWYQQSLDQGLQFLIQYYNGEERAKGNILERFSAQQFPDLHSELNLSSLELGDSALYFCASSVGPGETAGDEQYFGPGTRLTVT.

This clone has a single count. The gene calls are TRBV2 and TRBJ2-7; 10 nucleotides align to TRBD2. The CDR3 has 15 residues. With V trimmed by 7 bases and J by 3 bases, 9 bases remained unmatched. The germline V gene has CDR1 SNHLY and CDR2 FYNNEI. In nucleotides, the CDR3 is TGTGCCAGCAAGGAGAGCGGGAGGGGTAACTACGAGCAGTACTTC. Amino acids: CASKESGRGNYEQYF.

This chain joins TRBV18 and TRBJ2-7; the match to TRBD1 covers 7 bases. Germline CDR1 KGHSH, CDR2 LQKENI. Unmatched junction bases numbered 9, after V lost 2 bases and J lost 5 bases. This CDR3 spans 15 amino acids. The CDR3 nucleotides are TGTGCCAGCTCACCATCCGACAGGGTAGGCCACGAGCAGTACTTC. As protein: CASSPSDRVGHEQYF.

This clone was seen more than once but under ten times. V gene TRBV5-4 combines with J gene TRBJ2-3, with 7 bases identical to TRBD2. Germline V gene lookup returns CDR1 SGHNT and CDR2 YYREEE (reference sequence). J lost 0 bases, V lost 0 bases, and 1 base had no gene match. This CDR3 contains 15 residues. Here the CDR3 reads CASSLGLASTDTQYF. The CDR3, as DNA: TGTGCCAGCAGCTTGGGACTAGCCAGCACAGATACGCAGTATTTT.

The chain carries TRBV7-2 and TRBJ2-1, with D unresolved. V was cut by 4 bases and J by 6 bases, with 7 bases left in between. The length of the CDR3 is 12 residues. Per germline, CDR1 SGHTA and CDR2 FQGNSA. The CDR3 DNA follows: TGTGCCAGCAGCTGGTCGCGCAATGAGCAGTTCTTC. It codes for CASSWSRNEQFF.

This sequence joins TRBV7-2 and TRBJ1-1; perhaps TRBD1 as D (6 bases). Germline V gene lookup returns CDR1 SGHTA and CDR2 FQGNSA. V was pared by 5 bases and J by 5 bases, with 18 bases between. This CDR3 comprises 15 residues. The CDR3 sequence: CASSSGGFTYTEAFF. In DNA form, the CDR3 reads TGTGCCAGCAGCAGCGGGGGCTTCACGTATACTGAAGCTTTCTTT.

The chain recombines TRBV5-1 with TRBJ2-1; TRBD2 aligns across 7 bases. The germline V gene encodes CDR1 SGHRS and CDR2 YFSETQ. The CDR3 runs to 15 residues. After removal of 3 bases from V and 2 bases from J, the junction contained 5 bases not matched to a gene. In DNA, the CDR3 is TGCGCCAGCAGCTCCGCTAGCGGAACCTACAATGAGCAGTTCTTC. Translating gives CASSSASGTYNEQFF.

J is TRBJ2-2 and V is TRBV6-1; D is tentatively TRBD1 or TRBD2 (6 bases each). Trimming took off 6 bases at V and 7 bases at J, with 12 bases between the two ends. From germline, CDR1 is MNHNS and CDR2 SASEGT. This CDR3 comprises 13 residues. The CDR3 DNA follows: TGTGCCAGCAGCACCAGGGGAGGCGGGGAGCTGTTTTTT. Its translation: CASSTRGGGELFF.

With respect to this clone: Within the sample, other DNA sequences also encode this same CDR3. The J gene is TRBJ1-3, the V gene TRBV6-6, with unresolved D. V was pared by 0 bases and J by 3 bases, with 0 bases between. CDR1 MNHNY and CDR2 SVGAGI come from the germline V gene (reference sequence). CDR3 length equals 12 residues. The CDR3 reads CASSYSGNTIYF. The CDR3 nucleotides are TGTGCCAGCAGTTACTCTGGAAACACCATATATTTT.

The chain carries TRBV28 and TRBJ1-1; D unclear. With 6 bases removed from V and 11 bases from J, the gap between germline ends came to 13 bases. The CDR3 has 11 amino acids. Germline V lookup: CDR1 MDHEN, CDR2 SYDVKM. CDR3 bases: TGTGCCAGCAGGGGCGACATCTGGGCTTTCTTT. Its translation is CASRGDIWAFF.

This clone came up once. The chain has TRBV9 and TRBJ2-7; 9 bases fit TRBD1. CDR3 length: 14 residues. V was pared by 4 bases and J by 3 bases, with 5 bases of the junction left unmatched. CDR1 and CDR2 from the germline V gene are SGDLS and YYNGEE. The CDR3 sequence is CASSPRDRVYEQYF. In nucleotides, the CDR3 is TGTGCCAGCAGCCCCAGGGACAGGGTCTACGAGCAGTACTTC.

DNA for the CDR3: TGTGCCAGCAGTTTGTATGCGGGACAGGGTTACAATGAGCAGTTCTTC. This encodes CASSLYAGQGYNEQFF. This chain joins TRBV27 and TRBJ2-1; 9 bases are a match to TRBD1. With 3 bases clipped from V and 4 bases from J, the junction kept 7 bases outside the gene matches. The CDR3 is 16 residues long. The germline CDR1 and CDR2 sequences are MNHEY and SMNVEV (reference sequence).

The V gene is TRBV11-2, the J gene TRBJ2-1, with 7 positions matching TRBD1. From germline, CDR1 is SGHAT and CDR2 FQNNGV. The ends lost 5 bases at V and 8 bases at J; junction bases unmatched: 9. CDR3 length: 14 residues. CDR3 nucleotide sequence: TGTGCCAGCAGCCAGCCGGGACAGTTTGATGAGCAGTTCTTC. Its protein product is CASSQPGQFDEQFF.

This clone came up once. This chain uses TRBV2 with TRBJ1-5; perhaps TRBD1 as D (5 bases). CDR1 SNHLY and CDR2 FYNNEI come from the germline V gene. The V and J ends lost 4 bases and 7 bases respectively, with 17 bases between them. CDR3 length: 15 amino acids. CDR3 nucleotides: TGTGCCAGCAGTGGGGGAGGAGGGCAGGGCCAGCCCCAGCATTTT. Its translation: CASSGGGGQGQPQHF.

This clone appeared once. This chain connects TRBV2 to TRBJ1-1; possibly TRBD1 for D (6 bases). CDR3 size: 15 residues. Trimming took off 4 bases at V and 1 base at J, with 13 bases between the two ends. Germline values: CDR1 SNHLY, CDR2 FYNNEI. The CDR3 sequence is CASSGTAWANTEAFF. The CDR3 DNA reads TGTGCCAGCAGTGGGACAGCCTGGGCGAACACTGAAGCTTTCTTT.

This sequence joins TRBV6-1 and TRBJ1-2, with D unclear. The ends were cut back, 2 bases at V and 8 bases at J, with 3 bases in the middle. Germline loops: CDR1 MNHNS, CDR2 SASEGT. CDR3 length: 10 amino acids. The CDR3 region is CASSERGYTF. The CDR3 bases are TGTGCCAGCAGTGAAAGGGGCTACACCTTC.

V gene TRBV19 combines with J gene TRBJ1-5, with a weak D call TRBD1 (5 bases). Germline lookup yields CDR1 LNHDA and CDR2 SQIVND (reference sequence). The CDR3 spans 17 residues. Trimming shortened V by 7 bases and J by 2 bases, and 21 bases separated the two germline ends. The CDR3 nucleotides read TGTGCCAGTACCATCCGTGCCCAGGGAGGTGGCAATCAGCCCCAGCATTTT. It codes for CASTIRAQGGGNQPQHF.

The chain uses TRBV7-6 and TRBJ2-7; possibly TRBD2 for D (7 bases). The CDR3 consists of 16 residues. Trimming took 4 bases from V and 4 from J, leaving 20 bases between them. Germline CDR1 SGHVS, CDR2 FNYEAQ. CDR3 loop: CASSSEGGAGVYEQYF. The CDR3 DNA reads as TGTGCCAGCAGCTCAGAGGGGGGGGCAGGGGTATACGAGCAGTACTTC.

V is TRBV5-1 and J is TRBJ1-1; the match to TRBD1 covers 8 bases. Germline V lookup: CDR1 SGHRS, CDR2 YFSETQ. This CDR3 spans 16 amino acids. With 4 bases clipped from V and 0 bases from J, the junction kept 8 bases outside the gene matches. CDR3 in DNA: TGCGCCAGCAGCATCCGGACAGGGCGTATGAACACTGAAGCTTTCTTT. Encoded protein: CASSIRTGRMNTEAFF. Full variable domain (rest looked up from reference TRBV5-1 and TRBJ1-1): KAGVTQTPRYLIKTRGQQVTLSCSPISGHRSVSWYQQTPGQGLQFLFEYFSETQRNKGNFPGRFSGRQFSNSRSEMNVSTLELGDSALYLCASSIRTGRMNTEAFFGQGTRLTVV.

The chain joins TRBV11-2 to TRBJ1-5, with D perhaps matching TRBD1 (5 bases). Germline V gene sequence: CDR1 SGHAT, CDR2 FQNNGV. V gave up 0 bases and J gave up 7 bases, with 13 bases separating them. CDR3 size: 15 residues. Here the CDR3 reads CASSLDGRGDQPQHF. Written as DNA, the CDR3 is TGTGCCAGCAGCTTAGATGGACGGGGGGACCAGCCCCAGCATTTT.

This sequence joins TRBV29-1 and TRBJ1-2; unclear D gene. The germline V gene has CDR1 SQVTM and CDR2 ANQGSEA. V gave up 4 bases and J gave up 10 bases, with 10 bases separating them. The CDR3 totals 10 residues. Here the CDR3 reads CSVGDVDYTF. The CDR3 coding sequence is TGCAGCGTTGGAGACGTGGACTACACCTTC.

This clone was seen a handful of times. The CDR3 sequence: CASSLFPGDSTDTQYF. CDR3 coding DNA: TGCGCCAGCAGCTTGTTCCCCGGGGACAGCACAGATACGCAGTATTTT. The V and J genes are TRBV5-1 and TRBJ2-3, with D possibly called TRBD1 or TRBD2 (5 bases each). CDR3 length: 16 amino acids. Per the germline V gene, CDR1 is SGHRS and CDR2 is YFSETQ. Trimming shortened V by 1 base and J by 0 bases, and 12 bases separated the two germline ends.

The chain carries TRBV6-5 and TRBJ1-4; 7 nucleotides line up with TRBD1. The CDR3 runs to 15 residues. With 7 bases clipped from V and 4 bases from J, the junction kept 9 bases outside the gene matches. Germline V gene lookup returns CDR1 MNHEY and CDR2 SVGAGI. CDR3 sequence: CASTPRDSSNEKLFF. The CDR3 coding sequence is TGTGCCAGCACCCCACGGGACAGCAGTAATGAAAAACTGTTTTTT.

This clone was recorded a few times. The gene calls are TRBV5-6 and TRBJ2-3; TRBD1 is a possible D gene (5 bases). Germline assignment: CDR1 SGHDT and CDR2 YYEEEE. V gave up 3 bases and J gave up 3 bases, with 20 bases separating them. The CDR3 runs 17 residues. The CDR3 nucleotides read TGTGCCAGCAGCTCCGAAGGCAGGGATTTATGGACAGATACGCAGTATTTT. Translation gives CASSSEGRDLWTDTQYF. Looking up the rest from reference TRBV5-6 and TRBJ2-3 gives the full variable domain: DAGVTQSPTHLIKTRGQQVTLRCSPKSGHDTVSWYQQALGQGPQFIFQYYEEEERQRGNFPDRFSGHQFPNYSSELNVNALLLGDSALYLCASSSEGRDLWTDTQYFGPGTRLTVL.

V is TRBV5-4 and J is TRBJ2-1, with D possibly called TRBD1 or TRBD2 (5 bases each). This CDR3 comprises 16 residues. The V end was cut by 0 bases, the J end by 6 bases, with 16 bases between. CDR1 and CDR2 (germline): SGHNT, YYREEE (reference sequence). The CDR3 loop is CASSLVGAGVGNEQFF. The CDR3 region has the DNA TGTGCCAGCAGCTTGGTCGGGGCCGGCGTCGGCAATGAGCAGTTCTTC.